These T cell receptor beta chains were read from a single sample in a study of cytomegalovirus exposure and HLA in healthy donors. Clones were read by immunoSEQ multiplex PCR, and TCRdb kept only the in-frame ones, dropping some. The table records about 70,000 clones, over 70% of them present only once. Sequencing was performed on PBMCs. Receptors originate from a human donor in good health. CDR3s include the opening cysteine and the closing phenylalanine or tryptophan. D genes are given only for firm matches. The listing skips clone size in some rows; elsewhere it reads once, few, many or a size class.

TRBV5-1	TRBJ1-1	NA	TRBD1	CASSLKQGQKVTEAFF	TGCGCCAGCAGCTTGAAACAGGGGCAGAAGGTCACTGAAGCTTTCTTT
TRBV7-2	TRBJ2-7	NA	NA	CASSLALREQYF	TGTGCCAGCAGCTTAGCACTGCGCGAGCAGTACTTC
TRBV7-2	TRBJ2-1	NA	NA	CASSLNTGIYNEQFF	TGTGCCAGCAGCTTAAATACAGGGATTTACAATGAGCAGTTCTTC
TRBV25-1	TRBJ1-2	NA	NA	CASSRLGDGYTF	TGTGCCAGCAGTAGACTAGGGGATGGCTACACCTTC
TRBV19	TRBJ1-5	NA	NA	CASIGLTGPWQPQHF	TGTGCCAGTATCGGCCTAACAGGGCCTTGGCAGCCCCAGCATTTT
TRBV10-2	TRBJ1-5	NA	TRBD1	CASTGTGPQPQHF	TGCGCCAGCACCGGGACAGGGCCCCAGCCCCAGCATTTT
TRBV19	TRBJ1-1	NA	TRBD1	CASTNMRGRGGDTEAFF	TGTGCCAGTACCAATATGAGGGGGCGTGGAGGGGACACTGAAGCTTTCTTT
TRBV7-3	TRBJ2-2	NA	NA	CASSLTASPQGAGELFF	TGTGCCAGCAGCTTAACAGCGTCTCCCCAGGGTGCCGGGGAGCTGTTTTTT
TRBV18	TRBJ1-3	NA	TRBD1	CASSPGTGSGNTIYF	TGTGCCAGCTCACCAGGGACAGGCTCTGGAAACACCATATATTTT
TRBV27	TRBJ1-2	once	TRBD1	CASRPNPGGSGYTF	TGTGCCAGCAGGCCTAATCCAGGGGGCTCTGGCTACACCTTC
TRBV5-4	TRBJ2-2	NA	TRBD1	CASSSGQGRTGELFF	TGTGCCAGCAGCTCGGGACAGGGAAGGACCGGGGAGCTGTTTTTT
TRBV9	TRBJ2-1	NA	NA	CASSPGRRGNEQFF	TGTGCCAGCAGCCCCGGCAGAAGAGGCAATGAGCAGTTCTTC
TRBV6-6	TRBJ2-4	NA	NA	CASSSHGGAKNIQYF	TGTGCCAGCAGTTCACATGGGGGGGCCAAAAACATTCAGTACTTC
TRBV11-3	TRBJ2-1	NA	NA	CASSPRGNNEQFF	TGTGCCAGCAGCCCTCGCGGCAACAATGAGCAGTTCTTC
TRBV19	TRBJ2-5	NA	NA	CASKFRGQETQYF	TGTGCCAGTAAATTCAGGGGCCAAGAGACCCAGTACTTC